This T cell receptor beta chain was identified in a study of CD8+ T cells in alopecia areata. Sequencing used cDNA as its template, made by extracting RNA and reverse transcribing it. TCRdb's copy holds only in-frame clones and misses some; the assay was immunoSEQ multiplex PCR. The sample yields approximately 90,000 clones, 70% to 80% seen once. General study points: Resident alphabeta T cells of normal skin are also sequenced in scalp samples. Tofacitinib yielded significantly lower scalp clonality and fewer expanded CD8+ clones among the top 100.

The treatment is: oral pan-JAK inhibitor, 5-10 mg twice daily. Collection of lesional scalp punch biopsies and peripheral blood was performed in alopecia areata patients. Sorting of CD4+ and CD8+ T cells was performed on PBMCs. Trimming pared 1 base from V and 5 bases from J, leaving 15 bases between. Germline V gene sequence: CDR1 SEHNR, CDR2 FQNEAQ (reference sequence). This CDR3 comprises 16 residues. This clone occurred a few times. The antigen is undetermined. This TCR was recovered from a human donor with alopecia areata. The rearrangement uses TRBV7-9 and TRBJ2-1; D not resolved. Sequencing was performed on CD8+ T cells sorted from blood, taken around week 44, from a patient treated with tofacitinib. The chain's CDR3 is CASSLVEAAVNNEQFF. CDR3 nucleotide sequence: TGTGCCAGCAGCTTAGTAGAGGCGGCAGTCAACAATGAGCAGTTCTTC.